The next 3 T cell receptor beta chains were all read from a single sample in a study of T-cell memory formation after mild COVID-19. MiXCR was run by TCRdb on the 5' RACE reads, yielding one entry per CDR3 protein. This sample yields approximately 400,000 distinct CDR3 sequences, of which over 15% are seen a single time; 20% to 25% belongs to the top ten. Sequenced input: PBMCs or a T cell subset sorted from them (not recorded which). These receptor sequences come from a man aged 18 to 29 who had mild COVID-19 (a few samples of this study predate the infection). Cell type and time point are not known.

The genes are TRBV6-6 and TRBJ1-2, with D unresolved. Germline V gene lookup returns CDR1 MNHNY and CDR2 SVGAGI (reference sequence). V was shortened by 2 bases and J by 8 bases, with 12 bases between the two germline ends. The CDR3 length is 13 residues. CDR3 in amino acids: CASSYAGVGGYTF. The CDR3 bases are TGTGCCAGCAGTTACGCCGGGGTAGGCGGCTACACCTTC.

The J gene is TRBJ2-2, the V gene TRBV12-3 or TRBV12-4, with D perhaps assigned TRBD1 or TRBD2 (5 bases each). The CDR3 contains 14 residues. V lost 10 bases and J 6 bases, leaving 18 bases between the germline ends. The CDR3 protein is CATGTPQGAGELFF. CDR3 in DNA: TGTGCCACGGGGACGCCTCAGGGTGCCGGGGAGCTGTTTTTT.

There are many counts of this clonotype. The chain combines TRBV15 with TRBJ2-1, with 8 bases identical to TRBD2. CDR3 length: 15 amino acids. Unmatched junction bases numbered 7, after V lost 3 bases and J lost 6 bases. CDR1 LNHNV and CDR2 YYDKDF come from the germline V gene (reference sequence). The CDR3 loop reads CATSRGLGEGNEQFF. DNA of the CDR3: TGTGCCACCAGCAGGGGACTAGGGGAGGGCAATGAGCAGTTCTTC.